The subject of this entry is one T cell receptor beta chain. This record belongs to a study of PD-L1 blockade in urothelial cancer. Turning to the study itself: Atezolizumab was started by patients in 2014 at 1,200 mg intravenously every 3 weeks. Of under 30 patients, about two dozen were males with bladder-origin urothelial cancer. Patients had undergone 0 to 3 prior chemotherapy regimens.

Time point: peripheral blood 6 weeks after treatment start. Only in-frame clones appear in the TCRdb table, and some are missing; sequencing was by immunoSEQ multiplex PCR. The sample contains around 110,000 clones, approximately 90% of which appear only once. Sequenced here: PBMCs, sampled around atezolizumab (anti-PD-L1) treatment. The TCR originated in a man in his fifties or sixties with urothelial cancer.

CDR3 sequence (DNA): TGTGCCAGCAGCTCCACTCAGTCAGGCTGGTCCTACGAGCAGTACTTC. Translated: CASSSTQSGWSYEQYF. The chain links TRBV21-1 to TRBJ2-7; no DNA check was done on the table's D call, TRBD1. TRBV21-1 is described as a pseudogene. The CDR3 sequence is 16 residues long.